The 8 T cell receptor beta chains reported below all come from one sample, sequenced in a study of T cells in Graves' hyperthyroidism and ophthalmopathy. Authors of the study amplified TCR beta CDR3 regions from RNA transcripts. RT-PCR in the first round (using the HTBI primer set) targeted the TCR CDR3. TCRdb called the multiplex PCR reads again in MiXCR, with one record for every CDR3 protein. The sample contains approximately 640,000 distinct CDR3 sequences, just under 45% of which appear only once. Sequencing input: peripheral blood or thyroid tissue (not recorded which). The receptor set was obtained from an adult man with Graves' disease, either hyperthyroidism or ophthalmopathy (not recorded which).

This rearrangement joins TRBV5-1 to TRBJ1-1; TRBD1 is a possible D gene (5 bases). Germline V gene sequence: CDR1 SGHRS, CDR2 YFSETQ. The CDR3 runs to 14 residues. Trimming shortened V by 7 bases and J by 1 base, and 14 bases separated the two germline ends. CDR3 in DNA: TGCGCCAGCGGACAACAGGTCTCGAACACTGAAGCTTTCTTT. Its protein is CASGQQVSNTEAFF.

The chain carries TRBV7-2 and TRBJ2-7; 12 bases map to TRBD2. Germline V CDR1 and CDR2: SGHTA, FQGNSA. The CDR3 has 16 amino acids. Germline trimming cut 3 bases from V and 3 bases from J; bases unmatched to any gene: 6. The CDR3, as DNA: TGTGCCAGCAGCTTGGAGGGACTAGCGGGTAGCTACGAGCAGTACTTC. Its protein product is CASSLEGLAGSYEQYF.

The chain links TRBV2 to TRBJ2-7; 7 positions match TRBD1. The CDR3 length is 13 residues. The J segment lost 2 bases and the V segment lost 6 bases, leaving 4 bases of the junction unmatched. The germline V gene encodes CDR1 SNHLY and CDR2 FYNNEI. CDR3 amino acids: CASRDGTAYEQYF. The CDR3 nucleotides are TGTGCCAGCAGGGACGGGACAGCCTACGAGCAGTACTTC.

About this clonotype: Mismatch with germline at one junction end may stem from a read error. The chain recombines TRBV7-8 with TRBJ2-2; the D gene is possibly TRBD2 (5 bases). The CDR3 is made up of 15 amino acids. Per germline, CDR1 SGHVS and CDR2 FQNEAQ. In DNA form, the CDR3 reads TGTGCCAGCAGCCCCCGACTGGCGAACACCGGGGAGCCGTTTTTT. It is translated as CASSPRLANTGEPFF.

The V gene is TRBV7-8, the J gene TRBJ1-1, with D possibly TRBD1 on 5 matching bases. CDR3 size: 13 residues. V lost 8 bases and J 1 base, leaving 11 bases between the germline ends. CDR1 SGHVS and CDR2 FQNEAQ come from the germline V gene. The CDR3, as DNA: TGTGCCAGCTTGGGGGGAACGAACACTGAAGCTTTCTTT. Its translation is CASLGGTNTEAFF.

This clonotype turned up a few times. The V and J genes are TRBV2 and TRBJ2-3; D ambiguous. V was trimmed by 5 bases and J by 0 bases, leaving 3 bases between them. Germline V lookup: CDR1 SNHLY, CDR2 FYNNEI. The CDR3 spans 12 residues. Here the CDR3 DNA reads TGTGCCAGCAGTTACAGCACAGATACGCAGTATTTT. It codes for CASSYSTDTQYF.

This clonotype was detected many times. The CDR3 loop reads CSVGDRDNEKLFF. Here the CDR3 DNA reads TGCAGCGTTGGGGACAGGGATAATGAAAAACTGTTTTTT. The rearrangement uses TRBV29-1 and TRBJ1-4; 9 bases fit TRBD1. V trimming: 4 bases; J trimming: 4 bases; junction bases outside the gene matches: 1. The CDR3 spans 13 residues. Germline V gene lookup returns CDR1 SQVTM and CDR2 ANQGSEA.

This clonotype was counted a few times. This rearrangement joins TRBV12-3 or TRBV12-4 to TRBJ1-1; D perhaps matches TRBD1 (6 bases). V dropped 4 bases and J dropped 2 bases, with 11 bases sitting between them. The CDR3 totals 14 residues. The CDR3: CASSSQGHNTEAFF. The DNA of the CDR3 is TGTGCCAGCAGTTCTCAGGGACACAACACTGAAGCTTTCTTT.